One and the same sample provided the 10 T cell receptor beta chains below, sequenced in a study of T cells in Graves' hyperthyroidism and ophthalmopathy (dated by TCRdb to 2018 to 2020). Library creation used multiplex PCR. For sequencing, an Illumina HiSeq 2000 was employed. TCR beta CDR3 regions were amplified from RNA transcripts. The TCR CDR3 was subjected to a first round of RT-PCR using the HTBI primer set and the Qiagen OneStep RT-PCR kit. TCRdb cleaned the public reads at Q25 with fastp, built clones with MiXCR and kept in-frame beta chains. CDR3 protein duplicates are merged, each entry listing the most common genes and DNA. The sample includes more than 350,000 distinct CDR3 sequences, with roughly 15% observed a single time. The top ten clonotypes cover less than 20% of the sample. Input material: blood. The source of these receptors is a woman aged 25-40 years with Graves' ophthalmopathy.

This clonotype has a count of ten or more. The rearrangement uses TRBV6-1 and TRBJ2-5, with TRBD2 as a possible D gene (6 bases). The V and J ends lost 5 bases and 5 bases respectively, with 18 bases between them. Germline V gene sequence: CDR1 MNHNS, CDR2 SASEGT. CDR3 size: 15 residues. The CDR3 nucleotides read TGTGCCAGCAGTTATTTGAGCAGGGCGGGGGAGACCCAGTACTTC. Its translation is CASSYLSRAGETQYF.

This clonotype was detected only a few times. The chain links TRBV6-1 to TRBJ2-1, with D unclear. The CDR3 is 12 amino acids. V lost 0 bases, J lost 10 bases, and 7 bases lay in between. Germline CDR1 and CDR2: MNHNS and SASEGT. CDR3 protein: CASSEAGSEQFF. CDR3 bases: TGTGCCAGCAGTGAAGCGGGGTCGGAGCAGTTCTTC.

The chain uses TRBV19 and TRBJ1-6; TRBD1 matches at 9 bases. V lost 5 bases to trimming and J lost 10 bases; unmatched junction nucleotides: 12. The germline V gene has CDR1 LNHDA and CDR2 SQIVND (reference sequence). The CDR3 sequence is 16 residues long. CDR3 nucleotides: TGTGCCAGTAGTTTTTTACAGGGGGCTGGACGGTCACCCCTCCACTTT. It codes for CASSFLQGAGRSPLHF.

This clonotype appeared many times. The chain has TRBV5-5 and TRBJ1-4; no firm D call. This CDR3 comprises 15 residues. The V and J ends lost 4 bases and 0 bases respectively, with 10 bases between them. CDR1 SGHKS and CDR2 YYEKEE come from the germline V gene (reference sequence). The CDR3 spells CASSRARATNEKLFF. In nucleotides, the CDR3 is TGTGCCAGCAGCCGAGCGAGGGCAACTAATGAAAAACTGTTTTTT.

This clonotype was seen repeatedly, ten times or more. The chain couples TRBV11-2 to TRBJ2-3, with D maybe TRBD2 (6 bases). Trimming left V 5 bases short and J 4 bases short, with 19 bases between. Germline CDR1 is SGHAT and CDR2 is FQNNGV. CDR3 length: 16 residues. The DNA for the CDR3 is TGTGCCAGCAGCCAAAACCTTTTGGGGGGACCAGATACGCAGTATTTT. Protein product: CASSQNLLGGPDTQYF.

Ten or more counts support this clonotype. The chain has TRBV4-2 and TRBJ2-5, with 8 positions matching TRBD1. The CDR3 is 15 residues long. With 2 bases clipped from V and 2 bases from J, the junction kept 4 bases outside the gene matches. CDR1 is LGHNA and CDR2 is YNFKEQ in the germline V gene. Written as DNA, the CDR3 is TGTGCCAGCAGCCAAAGCAGGGGGCTACAAGAGACCCAGTACTTC. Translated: CASSQSRGLQETQYF.

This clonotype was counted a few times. The CDR3 is CASSLRVQGGQPQHF. The CDR3 region has the DNA TGTGCCAGCAGTTTACGGGTCCAGGGCGGTCAGCCCCAGCATTTT. The gene calls are TRBV12-3 or TRBV12-4 and TRBJ1-5; D is possibly TRBD1 (5 bases). The ends were cut back, 2 bases at V and 6 bases at J, with 14 bases in the middle. CDR3 size: 15 residues.

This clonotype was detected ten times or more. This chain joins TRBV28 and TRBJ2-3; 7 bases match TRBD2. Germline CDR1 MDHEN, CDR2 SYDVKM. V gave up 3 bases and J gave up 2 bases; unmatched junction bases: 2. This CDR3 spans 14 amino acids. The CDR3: CASSLGGTTDTQYF. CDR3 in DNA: TGTGCCAGCAGTTTGGGGGGGACCACAGATACGCAGTATTTT.

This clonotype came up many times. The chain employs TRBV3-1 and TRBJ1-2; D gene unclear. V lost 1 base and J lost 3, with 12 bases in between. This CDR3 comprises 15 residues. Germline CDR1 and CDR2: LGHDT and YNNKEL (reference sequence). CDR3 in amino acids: CASSQGGWGYYGYTF. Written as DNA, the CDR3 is TGTGCCAGCAGCCAAGGCGGGTGGGGATACTATGGCTACACCTTC. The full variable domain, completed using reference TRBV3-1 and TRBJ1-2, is DTAVSQTPKYLVTQMGNDKSIKCEQNLGHDTMYWYKQDSKKFLKIMFSYNNKELIINETVPNRFSPKSPDKAHLNLHINSLELGDSAVYFCASSQGGWGYYGYTFGSGTRLTVV.

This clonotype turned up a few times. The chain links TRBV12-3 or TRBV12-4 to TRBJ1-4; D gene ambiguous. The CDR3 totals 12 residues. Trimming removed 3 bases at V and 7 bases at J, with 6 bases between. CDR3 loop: CASSFISEKLFF. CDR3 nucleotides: TGTGCCAGCAGTTTCATCTCTGAAAAACTGTTTTTT.